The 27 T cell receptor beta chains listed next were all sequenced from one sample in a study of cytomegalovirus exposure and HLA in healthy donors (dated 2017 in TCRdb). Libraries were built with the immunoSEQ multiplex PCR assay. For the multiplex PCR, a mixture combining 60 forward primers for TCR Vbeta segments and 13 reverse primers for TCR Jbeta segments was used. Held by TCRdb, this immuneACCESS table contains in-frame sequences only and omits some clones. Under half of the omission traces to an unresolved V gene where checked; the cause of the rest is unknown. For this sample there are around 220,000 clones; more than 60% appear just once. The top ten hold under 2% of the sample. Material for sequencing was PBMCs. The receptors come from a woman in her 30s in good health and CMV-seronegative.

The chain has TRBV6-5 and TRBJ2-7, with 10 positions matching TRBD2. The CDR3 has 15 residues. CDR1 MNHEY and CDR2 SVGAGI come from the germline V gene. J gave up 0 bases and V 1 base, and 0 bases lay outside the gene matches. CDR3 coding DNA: TGTGCCAGCAGTTACTGGACTAGCGGCTCCTACGAGCAGTACTTC. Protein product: CASSYWTSGSYEQYF.

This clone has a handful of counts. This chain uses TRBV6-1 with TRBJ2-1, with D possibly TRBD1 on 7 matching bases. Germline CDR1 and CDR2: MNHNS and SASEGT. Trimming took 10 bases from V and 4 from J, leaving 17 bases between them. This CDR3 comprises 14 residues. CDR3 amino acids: CATHPTGTYNEQFF. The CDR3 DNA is TGTGCCACTCACCCGACAGGGACTTACAATGAGCAGTTCTTC.

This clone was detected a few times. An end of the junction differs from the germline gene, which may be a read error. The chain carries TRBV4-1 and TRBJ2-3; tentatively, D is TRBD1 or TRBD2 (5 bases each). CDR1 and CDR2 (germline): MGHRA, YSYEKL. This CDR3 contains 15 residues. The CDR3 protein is CASRESSVSTDTQYF. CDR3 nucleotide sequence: TGTGCCAGCAGGGAGTCGAGCGTTAGCACAGATACGCAGTATTTT.

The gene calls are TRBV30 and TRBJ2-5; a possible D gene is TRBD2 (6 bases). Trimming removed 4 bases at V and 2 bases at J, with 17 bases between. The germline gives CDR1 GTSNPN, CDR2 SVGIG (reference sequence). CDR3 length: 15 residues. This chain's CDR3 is CAWTSIGGSQETQYF. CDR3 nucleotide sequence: TGTGCCTGGACATCAATTGGGGGGTCTCAAGAGACCCAGTACTTC.

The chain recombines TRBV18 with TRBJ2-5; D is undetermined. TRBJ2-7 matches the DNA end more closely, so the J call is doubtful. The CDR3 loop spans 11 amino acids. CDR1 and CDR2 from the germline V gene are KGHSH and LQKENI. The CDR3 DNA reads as TGTGCCAGCTCATCCTCCTACGAGCAGTACTTC. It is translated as CASSSSYEQYF.

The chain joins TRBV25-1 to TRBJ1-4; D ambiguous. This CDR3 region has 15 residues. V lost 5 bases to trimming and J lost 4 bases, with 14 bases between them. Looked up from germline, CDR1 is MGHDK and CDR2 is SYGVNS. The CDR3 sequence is CASSKSTTINEKLFF. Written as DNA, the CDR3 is TGTGCCAGCAGTAAATCCACAACTATTAATGAAAAACTGTTTTTT.

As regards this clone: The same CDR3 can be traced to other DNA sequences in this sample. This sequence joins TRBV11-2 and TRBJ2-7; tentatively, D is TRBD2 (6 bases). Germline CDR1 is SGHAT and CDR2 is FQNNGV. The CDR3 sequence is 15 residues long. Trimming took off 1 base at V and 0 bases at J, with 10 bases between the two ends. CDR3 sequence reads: CASSLVGGSSYEQYF. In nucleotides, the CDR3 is TGTGCCAGCAGCTTAGTCGGGGGTAGCTCCTACGAGCAGTACTTC.

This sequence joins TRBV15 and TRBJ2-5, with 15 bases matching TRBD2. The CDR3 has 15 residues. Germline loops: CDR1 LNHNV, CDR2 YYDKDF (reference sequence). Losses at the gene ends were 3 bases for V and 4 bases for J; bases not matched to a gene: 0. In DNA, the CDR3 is TGTGCCACCAGCAGGGGACTAGCGGGAGGAGAGACCCAGTACTTC. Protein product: CATSRGLAGGETQYF.

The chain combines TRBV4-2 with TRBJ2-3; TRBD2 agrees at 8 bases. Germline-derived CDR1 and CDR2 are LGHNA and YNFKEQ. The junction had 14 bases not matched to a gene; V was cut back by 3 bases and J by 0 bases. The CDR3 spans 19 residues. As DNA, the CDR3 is TGTGCCAGCAGCCATACTCCCGGAACGGGAGGGTATAGCACAGATACGCAGTATTTT. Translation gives CASSHTPGTGGYSTDTQYF.

For the CDR3, the DNA is TGTGCCAGCAGCCCGACAGGGGGGGGCGAGCAGTACTTC. Its translation: CASSPTGGGEQYF. This chain links TRBV7-9 with TRBJ2-7, with 9 positions matching TRBD1. The J segment lost 6 bases and the V segment lost 5 bases, leaving 5 bases of the junction unmatched. Germline assignment: CDR1 SEHNR and CDR2 FQNEAQ (reference sequence). The length of the CDR3 is 13 residues.

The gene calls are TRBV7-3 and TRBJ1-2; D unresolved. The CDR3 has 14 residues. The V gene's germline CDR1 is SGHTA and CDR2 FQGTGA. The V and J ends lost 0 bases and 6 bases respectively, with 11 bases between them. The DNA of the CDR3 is TGTGCCAGCAGCTTAACCGGAGGCGTCAATGGCTACACCTTC. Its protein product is CASSLTGGVNGYTF.

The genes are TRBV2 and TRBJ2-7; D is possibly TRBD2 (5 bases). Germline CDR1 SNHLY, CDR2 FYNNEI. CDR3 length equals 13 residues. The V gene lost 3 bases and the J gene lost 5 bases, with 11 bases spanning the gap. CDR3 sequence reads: CASSEEVFHEQYF. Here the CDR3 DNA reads TGTGCCAGCAGTGAGGAGGTTTTCCACGAGCAGTACTTC.

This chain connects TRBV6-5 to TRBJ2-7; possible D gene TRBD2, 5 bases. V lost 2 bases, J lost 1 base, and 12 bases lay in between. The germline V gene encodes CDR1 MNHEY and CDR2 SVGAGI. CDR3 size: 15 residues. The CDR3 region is CASSYGVGESYEQYF. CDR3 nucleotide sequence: TGTGCCAGCAGTTACGGGGTGGGAGAATCCTACGAGCAGTACTTC.

CDR3 coding DNA: TGTGCCAGTAGTATGTTAGAGGGTGGAAATGGCTACACCTTC. Translation gives CASSMLEGGNGYTF. The V and J genes are TRBV19 and TRBJ1-2; D remains unclear. CDR3 length: 14 residues. Germline CDR1 reads LNHDA; CDR2 reads SQIVND (reference sequence). V lost 3 bases to trimming and J lost 6 bases, with 14 bases between them.

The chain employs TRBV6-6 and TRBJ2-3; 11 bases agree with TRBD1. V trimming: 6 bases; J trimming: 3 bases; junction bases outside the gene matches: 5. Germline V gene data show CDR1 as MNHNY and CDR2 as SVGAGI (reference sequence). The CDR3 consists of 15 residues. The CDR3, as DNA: TGTGCCAGCAGGCGGGGACAGGGGGAGACAGATACGCAGTATTTT. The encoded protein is CASRRGQGETDTQYF.

The CDR3 coding sequence is TGCGCCAGCAGCTTGATGGGGGGGGGACAGACCCAGTACTTC. Its protein is CASSLMGGGQTQYF. The chain employs TRBV5-1 and TRBJ2-5; 7 bases line up with TRBD2. Trimming cost V 1 base and J 6 bases; bases outside gene matches: 6. In germline, CDR1 is SGHRS, CDR2 YFSETQ. The CDR3 contains 14 residues.

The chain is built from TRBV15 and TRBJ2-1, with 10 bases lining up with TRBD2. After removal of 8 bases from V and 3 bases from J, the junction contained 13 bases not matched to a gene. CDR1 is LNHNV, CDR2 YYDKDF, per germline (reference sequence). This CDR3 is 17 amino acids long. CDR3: CATFGWLAGDNYNEQFF. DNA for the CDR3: TGTGCCACCTTTGGATGGCTAGCGGGAGATAACTACAATGAGCAGTTCTTC. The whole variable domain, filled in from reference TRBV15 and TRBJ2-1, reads DAMVIQNPRYQVTQFGKPVTLSCSQTLNHNVMYWYQQKSSQAPKLLFHYYDKDFNNEADTPDNFQSRRPNTSFCFLDIRSPGLGDTAMYLCATFGWLAGDNYNEQFFGPGTRLTVL.

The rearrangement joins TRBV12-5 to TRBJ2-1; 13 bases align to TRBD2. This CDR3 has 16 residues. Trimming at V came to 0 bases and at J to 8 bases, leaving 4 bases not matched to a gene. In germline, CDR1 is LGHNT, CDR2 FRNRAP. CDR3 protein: CASGLVTSGGAHEQFF. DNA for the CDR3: TGTGCTAGTGGTTTGGTTACTAGCGGGGGGGCCCATGAGCAGTTCTTC.

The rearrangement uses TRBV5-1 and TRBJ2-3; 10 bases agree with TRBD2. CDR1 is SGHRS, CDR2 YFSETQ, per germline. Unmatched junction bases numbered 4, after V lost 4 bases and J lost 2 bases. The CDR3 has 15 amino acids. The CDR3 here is CASSVAGGYTDTQYF. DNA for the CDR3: TGCGCCAGCAGCGTAGCGGGGGGCTACACAGATACGCAGTATTTT.

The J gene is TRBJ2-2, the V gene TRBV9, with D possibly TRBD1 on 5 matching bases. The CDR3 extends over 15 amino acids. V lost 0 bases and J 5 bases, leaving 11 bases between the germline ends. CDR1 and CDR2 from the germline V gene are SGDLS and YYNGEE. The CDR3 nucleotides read TGTGCCAGCAGCGTAGAAGGGGTTGGGACCGGGGAGCTGTTTTTT. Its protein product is CASSVEGVGTGELFF.

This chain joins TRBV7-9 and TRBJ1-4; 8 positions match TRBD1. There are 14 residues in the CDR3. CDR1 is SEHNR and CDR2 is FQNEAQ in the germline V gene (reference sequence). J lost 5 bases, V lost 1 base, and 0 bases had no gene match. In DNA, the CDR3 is TGTGCCAGCAGCTTAGGGACAGGGAATGAAAAACTGTTTTTT. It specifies CASSLGTGNEKLFF.

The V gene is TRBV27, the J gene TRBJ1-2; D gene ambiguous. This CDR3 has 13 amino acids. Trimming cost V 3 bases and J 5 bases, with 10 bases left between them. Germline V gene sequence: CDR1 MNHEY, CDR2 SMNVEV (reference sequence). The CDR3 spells CASSFRGLYGYTF. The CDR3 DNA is TGTGCCAGCAGTTTTCGAGGTCTGTATGGCTACACCTTC.

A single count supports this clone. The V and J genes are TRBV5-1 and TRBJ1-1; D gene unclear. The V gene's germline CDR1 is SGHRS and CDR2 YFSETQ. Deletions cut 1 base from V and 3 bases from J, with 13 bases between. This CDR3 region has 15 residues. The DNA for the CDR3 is TGCGCCAGCAGCTTGTTCGGAGGGTGGGACACTGAAGCTTTCTTT. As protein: CASSLFGGWDTEAFF.

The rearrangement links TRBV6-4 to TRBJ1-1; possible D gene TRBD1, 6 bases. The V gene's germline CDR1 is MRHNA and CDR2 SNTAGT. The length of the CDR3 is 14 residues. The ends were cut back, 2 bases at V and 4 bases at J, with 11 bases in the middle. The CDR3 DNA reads TGTGCCAGCAGTGACGTTGCGGGGGCCACTGAAGCTTTCTTT. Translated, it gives CASSDVAGATEAFF.

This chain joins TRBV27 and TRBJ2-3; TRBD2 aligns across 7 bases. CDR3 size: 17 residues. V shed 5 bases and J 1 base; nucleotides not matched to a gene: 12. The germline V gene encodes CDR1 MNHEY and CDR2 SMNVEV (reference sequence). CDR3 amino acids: CASSPRGRGVGTDTQYF. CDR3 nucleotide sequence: TGTGCCAGCAGTCCCCGCGGGAGAGGCGTGGGCACAGATACGCAGTATTTT.

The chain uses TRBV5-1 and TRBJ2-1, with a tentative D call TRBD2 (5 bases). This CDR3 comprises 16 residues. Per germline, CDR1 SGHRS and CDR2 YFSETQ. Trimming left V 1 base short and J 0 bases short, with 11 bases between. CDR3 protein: CASSLLGGSSYNEQFF. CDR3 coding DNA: TGCGCCAGCAGCTTGTTGGGTGGGAGCTCCTACAATGAGCAGTTCTTC.

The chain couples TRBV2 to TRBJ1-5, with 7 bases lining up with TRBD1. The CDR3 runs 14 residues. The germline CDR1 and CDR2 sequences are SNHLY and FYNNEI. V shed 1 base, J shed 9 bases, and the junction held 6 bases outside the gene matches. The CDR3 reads CASSEGQGGAPQHF. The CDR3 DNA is TGTGCCAGCAGTGAAGGGCAGGGGGGCGCGCCCCAGCATTTT.